The 5 T cell receptor beta chains in this list originate from one sample, sequenced in a study of CD8 T cells in Susac syndrome. A quantity of roughly 0.5 to 1 ug RNA underwent reverse transcription using random hexamers. TCRdb fed the immunoSEQ multiplex PCR reads into MiXCR, producing one record per CDR3 protein. The data show 170,000 or so distinct CDR3 sequences, roughly 96% seen once. The sequenced sample was CD8+ T cells from PBMCs. The receptors were gathered from a human donor with multiple sclerosis.

The chain combines TRBV28 with TRBJ2-7, with 11 bases lining up with TRBD1. The CDR3 covers 12 residues. Trimming took 11 bases from V and 7 from J; bases not matched to a gene: 7. Germline V CDR1 and CDR2: MDHEN, SYDVKM. The CDR3 DNA reads TGTGCCGGCGGGACAGGGGGTTGGGAGCAGTACTTC. This gives the protein CAGGTGGWEQYF.

The chain is built from TRBV9 and TRBJ2-7; 8 bases are shared with TRBD1. V shed 3 bases, J shed 4 bases, and the junction held 6 bases outside the gene matches. The CDR3 has 14 residues. Per the germline V gene, CDR1 is SGDLS and CDR2 is YYNGEE. CDR3 DNA: TGTGCCAGCAGCGGCAGGGGGCAGACGTACGAGCAGTACTTC. It translates to CASSGRGQTYEQYF. Full variable domain (outside the CDR3, taken from reference TRBV9 and TRBJ2-7): DSGVTQTPKHLITATGQRVTLRCSPRSGDLSVYWYQQSLDQGLQFLIQYYNGEERAKGNILERFSAQQFPDLHSELNLSSLELGDSALYFCASSGRGQTYEQYFGPGTRLTVT.

The chain recombines TRBV29-1 with TRBJ2-7, with D unresolved. V lost 1 base and J 6 bases, leaving 13 bases between the germline ends. Germline values: CDR1 SQVTM, CDR2 ANQGSEA. The CDR3 length is 13 residues. CDR3 region: CSVEAETLPEQYF. The CDR3 region has the DNA TGCAGCGTTGAAGCCGAGACCCTGCCCGAGCAGTACTTC.

This clonotype showed up just a few times. CDR3 DNA: TGTGCCACCAGTGCAGCTAGCGGGAGCTCCTACAATGAGCAGTTCTTC. It is translated as CATSAASGSSYNEQFF. This sequence joins TRBV24-1 and TRBJ2-1; 10 bases are a match to TRBD2. Germline CDR1 and CDR2: KGHDR and SFDVKD. The CDR3 spans 16 residues. V lost 5 bases to trimming and J lost 0 bases; unmatched junction nucleotides: 3.

This chain links TRBV5-4 with TRBJ2-1, with D maybe TRBD2 (6 bases). Germline CDR1 and CDR2: SGHNT and YYREEE (reference sequence). With 0 bases removed from V and 0 bases from J, the gap between germline ends came to 10 bases. This CDR3 comprises 16 residues. The DNA of the CDR3 is TGTGCCAGCAGCTTGGGGCGGGGCAGCTCCTACAATGAGCAGTTCTTC. Translation: CASSLGRGSSYNEQFF.